This TCR beta chain was documented in a study of T cells in Graves' hyperthyroidism and ophthalmopathy. CDR1 and CDR2 from the germline V gene are SGDLS and YYNGEE. Trimming pared 0 bases from V and 1 base from J, leaving 6 bases between. The CDR3 runs to 14 residues. Template material for amplifying TCR beta CDR3 regions consisted of RNA transcripts. With the HTBI primer set, the TCR CDR3 went through a first round of RT-PCR. TCRdb re-analysed the multiplex PCR reads in MiXCR, keeping a single row per CDR3 protein. The data hold more than 450,000 distinct CDR3 sequences, with about 20% observed a single time.

The sequenced sample was blood. The clonotype was recovered from a man aged 35 to 55 with Graves' ophthalmopathy. The V gene is TRBV9, the J gene TRBJ2-3; maybe TRBD2 (6 bases). CDR3 loop: CASSVGEGTDTQYF. CDR3 in DNA: TGTGCCAGCAGCGTAGGGGAGGGCACAGATACGCAGTATTTT. Drawing the rest from reference TRBV9 and TRBJ2-3, the complete variable domain is DSGVTQTPKHLITATGQRVTLRCSPRSGDLSVYWYQQSLDQGLQFLIQYYNGEERAKGNILERFSAQQFPDLHSELNLSSLELGDSALYFCASSVGEGTDTQYFGPGTRLTVL.